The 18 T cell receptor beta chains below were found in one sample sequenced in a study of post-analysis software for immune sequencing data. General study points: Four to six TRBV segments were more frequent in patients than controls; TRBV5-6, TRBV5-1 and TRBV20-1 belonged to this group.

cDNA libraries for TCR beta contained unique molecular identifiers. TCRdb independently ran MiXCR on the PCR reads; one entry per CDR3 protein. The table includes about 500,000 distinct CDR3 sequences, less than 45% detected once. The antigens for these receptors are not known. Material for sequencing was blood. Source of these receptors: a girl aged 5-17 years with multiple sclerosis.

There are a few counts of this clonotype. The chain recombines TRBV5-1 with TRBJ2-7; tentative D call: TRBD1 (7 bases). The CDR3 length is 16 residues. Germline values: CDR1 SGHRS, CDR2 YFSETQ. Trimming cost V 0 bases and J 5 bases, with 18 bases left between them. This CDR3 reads CASSLAMQGGSHEQYF. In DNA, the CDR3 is TGCGCCAGCAGCTTGGCCATGCAGGGGGGATCCCACGAGCAGTACTTC.

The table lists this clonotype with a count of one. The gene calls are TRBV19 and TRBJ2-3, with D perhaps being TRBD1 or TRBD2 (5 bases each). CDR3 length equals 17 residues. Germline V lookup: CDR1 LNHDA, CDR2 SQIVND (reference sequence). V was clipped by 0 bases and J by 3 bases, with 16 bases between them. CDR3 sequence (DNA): TGTGCCAGTAGTATAGATCTCTGGAACAGGAGGACAGATACGCAGTATTTT. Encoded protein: CASSIDLWNRRTDTQYF.

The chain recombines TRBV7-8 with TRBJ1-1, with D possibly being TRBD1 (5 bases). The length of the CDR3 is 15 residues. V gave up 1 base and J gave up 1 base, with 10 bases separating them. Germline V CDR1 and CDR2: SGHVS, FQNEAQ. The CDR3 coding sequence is TGTGCCAGCAGCTTAGAGGGGCGGGCGAACACTGAAGCTTTCTTT. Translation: CASSLEGRANTEAFF.

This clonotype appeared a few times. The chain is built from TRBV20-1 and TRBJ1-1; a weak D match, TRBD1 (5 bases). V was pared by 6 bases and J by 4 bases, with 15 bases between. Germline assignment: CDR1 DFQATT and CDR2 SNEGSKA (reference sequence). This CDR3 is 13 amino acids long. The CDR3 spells CSAVRGGSTEAFF. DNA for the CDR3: TGCAGTGCAGTAAGGGGCGGCAGCACTGAAGCTTTCTTT.

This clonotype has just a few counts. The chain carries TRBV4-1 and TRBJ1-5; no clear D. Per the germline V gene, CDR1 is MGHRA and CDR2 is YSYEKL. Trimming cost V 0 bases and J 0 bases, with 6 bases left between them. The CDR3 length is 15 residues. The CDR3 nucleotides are TGCGCCAGCAGCCAAGAATTAGATAGCAATCAGCCCCAGCATTTT. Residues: CASSQELDSNQPQHF.

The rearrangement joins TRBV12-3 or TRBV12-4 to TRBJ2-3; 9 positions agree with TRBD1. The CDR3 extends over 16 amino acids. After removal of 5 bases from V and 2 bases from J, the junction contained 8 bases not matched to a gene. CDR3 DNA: TGTGCCAGCAGTCCCATACAGGGGGCAGTCACAGATACGCAGTATTTT. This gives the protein CASSPIQGAVTDTQYF.

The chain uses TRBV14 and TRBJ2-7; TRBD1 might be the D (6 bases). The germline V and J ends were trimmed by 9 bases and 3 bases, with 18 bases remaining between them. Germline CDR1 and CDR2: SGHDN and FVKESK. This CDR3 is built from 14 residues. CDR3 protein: CASSNRVKLYEQYF. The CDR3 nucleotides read TGTGCCAGTTCAAACAGGGTCAAACTCTACGAGCAGTACTTC. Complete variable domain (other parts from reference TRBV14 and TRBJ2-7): EAGVTQFPSHSVIEKGQTVTLRCDPISGHDNLYWYRRVMGKEIKFLLHFVKESKQDESGMPNNRFLAERTGGTYSTLKVQPAELEDSGVYFCASSNRVKLYEQYFGPGTRLTVT.

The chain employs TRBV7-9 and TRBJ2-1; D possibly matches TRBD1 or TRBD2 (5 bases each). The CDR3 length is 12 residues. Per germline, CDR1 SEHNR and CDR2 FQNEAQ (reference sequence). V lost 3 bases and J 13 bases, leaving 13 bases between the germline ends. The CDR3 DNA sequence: TGTGCCAGCAGCTTGGAACAGGAGGTACAGTTCTTC. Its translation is CASSLEQEVQFF.

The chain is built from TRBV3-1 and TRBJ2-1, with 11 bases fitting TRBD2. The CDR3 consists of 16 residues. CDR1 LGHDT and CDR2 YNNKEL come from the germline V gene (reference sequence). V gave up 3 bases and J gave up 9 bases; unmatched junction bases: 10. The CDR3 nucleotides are TGTGCCAGCAGCCATGCTACTAGCGGGAGAGTGGGTGAGCAGTTCTTC. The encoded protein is CASSHATSGRVGEQFF.

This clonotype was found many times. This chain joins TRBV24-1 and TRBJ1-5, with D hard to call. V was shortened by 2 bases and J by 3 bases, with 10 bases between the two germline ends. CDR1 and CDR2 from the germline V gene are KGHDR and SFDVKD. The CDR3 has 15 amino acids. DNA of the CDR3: TGTGCCACCAGTGATTCGGTATCTGCCAATCAGCCCCAGCATTTT. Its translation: CATSDSVSANQPQHF.

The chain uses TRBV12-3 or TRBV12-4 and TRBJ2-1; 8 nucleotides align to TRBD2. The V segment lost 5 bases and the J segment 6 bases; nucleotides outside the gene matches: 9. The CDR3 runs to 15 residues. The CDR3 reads CASSTAHGRGNEQFF. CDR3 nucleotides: TGTGCCAGCAGTACCGCTCACGGGAGGGGCAATGAGCAGTTCTTC.

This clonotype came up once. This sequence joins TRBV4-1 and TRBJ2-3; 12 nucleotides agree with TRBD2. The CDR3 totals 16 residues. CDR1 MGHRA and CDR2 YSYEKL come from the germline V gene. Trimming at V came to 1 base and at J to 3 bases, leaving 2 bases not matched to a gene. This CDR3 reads CASSQATSGRTDTQYF. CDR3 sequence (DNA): TGCGCCAGCAGCCAAGCGACTAGCGGGAGAACAGATACGCAGTATTTT.

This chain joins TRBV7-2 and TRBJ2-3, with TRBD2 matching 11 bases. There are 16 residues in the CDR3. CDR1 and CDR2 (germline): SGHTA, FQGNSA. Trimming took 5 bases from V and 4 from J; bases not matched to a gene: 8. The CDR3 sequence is CASSPQTSGIPDTQYF. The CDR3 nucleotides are TGTGCCAGCAGCCCACAGACTAGCGGGATACCAGATACGCAGTATTTT.

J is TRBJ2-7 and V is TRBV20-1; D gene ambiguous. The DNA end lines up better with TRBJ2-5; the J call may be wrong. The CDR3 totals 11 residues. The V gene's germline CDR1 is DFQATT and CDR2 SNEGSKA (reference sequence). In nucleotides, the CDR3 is TGCAGTGCTAAGAGGCAGGAGACCCAGTACTTC. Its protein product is CSAKRQETQYF.

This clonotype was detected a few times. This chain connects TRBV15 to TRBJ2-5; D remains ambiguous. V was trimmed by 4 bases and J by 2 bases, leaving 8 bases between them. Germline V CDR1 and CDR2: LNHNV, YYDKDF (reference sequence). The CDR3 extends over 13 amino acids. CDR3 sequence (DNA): TGTGCCACCAGCATTGGGCAGCAAGAGACCCAGTACTTC. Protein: CATSIGQQETQYF.

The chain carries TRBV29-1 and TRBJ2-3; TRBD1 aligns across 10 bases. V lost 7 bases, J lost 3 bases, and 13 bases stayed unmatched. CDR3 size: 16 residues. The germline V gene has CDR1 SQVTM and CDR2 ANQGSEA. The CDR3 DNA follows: TGCAGCGGGACAGGGGGGAGCGGGAGAATAACAGATACGCAGTATTTT. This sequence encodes CSGTGGSGRITDTQYF.

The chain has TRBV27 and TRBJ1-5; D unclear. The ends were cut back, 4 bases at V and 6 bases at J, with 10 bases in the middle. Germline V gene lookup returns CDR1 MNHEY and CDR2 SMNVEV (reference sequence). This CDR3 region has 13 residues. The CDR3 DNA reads TGTGCCAGCAGTTCGGGGTCTATTCAGCCCCAGCATTTT. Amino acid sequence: CASSSGSIQPQHF.

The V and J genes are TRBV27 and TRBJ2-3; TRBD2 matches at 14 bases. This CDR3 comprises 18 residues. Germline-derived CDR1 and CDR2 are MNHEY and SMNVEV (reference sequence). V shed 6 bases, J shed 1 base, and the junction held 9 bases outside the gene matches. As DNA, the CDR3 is TGTGCCAGCAGACCGGGACTAGCGGGAGTATGGGGCACAGATACGCAGTATTTT. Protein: CASRPGLAGVWGTDTQYF.